The source of this TCR beta chain is a study of T cells in Graves' hyperthyroidism and ophthalmopathy. The table lists this clonotype with many counts. From RNA transcripts, TCR beta CDR3 regions were amplified. TCR CDR3 underwent first-round RT-PCR with the HTBI primer set. TCRdb redid the calling of the multiplex PCR reads with MiXCR, one entry per CDR3 protein. This table holds about 280,000 distinct CDR3 sequences, less than 30% found once. The germline V gene has CDR1 SGHTA and CDR2 FQGNSA. Deletions cut 5 bases from V and 8 bases from J, with 19 bases between. The CDR3 is made up of 15 amino acids. Hyperthyroidism patients were newly diagnosed, had disease duration under 2 months, and were aged 18 to 65 years. The PBMCs had their origin in about 9.7 ml of fresh peripheral blood.

The clonotype originates from a man in his forties or fifties with Graves' hyperthyroidism that later progressed to Graves' ophthalmopathy. Sequenced input: blood. The chain recombines TRBV7-2 with TRBJ1-3; D might be TRBD1 (6 bases). This chain's CDR3 is CASSRLGDTGYTIYF. The CDR3 nucleotides are TGTGCCAGCAGCCGCTTAGGGGACACCGGATACACCATATATTTT.